A single sample gave rise to the 6 T cell receptor beta chains below, sequenced in a study of cytomegalovirus exposure and HLA in healthy donors. Profiling relied on immunoSEQ multiplex PCR, and the TCRdb table lists in-frame clones only, not all of them. The sample lists tens of thousands of clones, around 95% seen once, with 6% to 8.5% in the top ten. Source material: PBMCs. The receptors shown here come from a woman aged 18-29 years in good health and CMV-seropositive.

This chain uses TRBV28 with TRBJ1-2, with TRBD1 as a possible D gene (6 bases). Germline assignment: CDR1 MDHEN and CDR2 SYDVKM. The V end was cut by 3 bases, the J end by 6 bases, with 14 bases between. There are 14 residues in the CDR3. The CDR3 is CASSFLQGTHGYTF. The DNA of the CDR3 is TGTGCCAGCAGTTTCCTTCAGGGGACCCATGGCTACACCTTC.

The chain joins TRBV7-2 to TRBJ2-7; perhaps TRBD2 as D (5 bases). CDR1 and CDR2 from the germline V gene are SGHTA and FQGNSA. There are 13 residues in the CDR3. Trimming took off 0 bases at V and 6 bases at J, with 9 bases between the two ends. CDR3 residues: CASSLAATSEQYF. CDR3 bases: TGTGCCAGCAGCTTAGCGGCTACTAGCGAGCAGTACTTC. The full variable domain, its missing parts supplied by reference TRBV7-2 and TRBJ2-7, is GAGVSQSPSNKVTEKGKDVELRCDPISGHTALYWYRQSLGQGLEFLIYFQGNSAPDKSGLPSDRFSAERTGGSVSTLTIQRTQQEDSAVYLCASSLAATSEQYFGPGTRLTVT.

The chain's CDR3 is CASLGQLNTEAFF. The CDR3 nucleotides are TGTGCCAGCCTGGGGCAGCTGAACACTGAAGCTTTCTTT. The rearrangement uses TRBV2 and TRBJ1-1; tentative D call: TRBD1 (5 bases). The CDR3 spans 13 residues. V was clipped by 8 bases and J by 0 bases, with 10 bases between them. CDR1 and CDR2 from the germline V gene are SNHLY and FYNNEI. Full variable domain (missing parts from reference TRBV2 and TRBJ1-1): EPEVTQTPSHQVTQMGQEVILRCVPISNHLYFYWYRQILGQKVEFLVSFYNNEISEKSEIFDDQFSVERPDGSNFTLKIRSTKLEDSAMYFCASLGQLNTEAFFGQGTRLTVV.

The chain combines TRBV7-2 with TRBJ2-7; 12 bases are shared with TRBD2. CDR1 and CDR2 (germline): SGHTA, FQGNSA. The CDR3 spans 15 residues. V shed 3 bases and J 6 bases; nucleotides not matched to a gene: 6. For the CDR3, the DNA is TGTGCCAGCAGCTTCTCTAGCGGGAGGGCCGGCGAGCAGTACTTC. Translation: CASSFSSGRAGEQYF.

The CDR3 DNA is TGTGCCAGCAGTTCACAGGGGCCCAACACCGGGGAGCTGTTTTTT. Its translation is CASSSQGPNTGELFF. V is TRBV27 and J is TRBJ2-2; 7 bases are shared with TRBD1. The CDR3 runs 15 residues. Germline V lookup: CDR1 MNHEY, CDR2 SMNVEV (reference sequence). V lost 4 bases and J lost 2; bases outside the gene matches: 4.

In DNA, the CDR3 is TGCGCCAGCAGCTGGGGGGACAGGGCGACCTATGGCTACACCTTC. Its protein is CASSWGDRATYGYTF. The chain joins TRBV5-1 to TRBJ1-2, with TRBD1 matching 9 bases. Trimming at V came to 3 bases and at J to 4 bases, leaving 7 bases not matched to a gene. Germline V gene data show CDR1 as SGHRS and CDR2 as YFSETQ. The CDR3 loop spans 15 amino acids. Full variable domain (outside the CDR3, taken from reference TRBV5-1 and TRBJ1-2): KAGVTQTPRYLIKTRGQQVTLSCSPISGHRSVSWYQQTPGQGLQFLFEYFSETQRNKGNFPGRFSGRQFSNSRSEMNVSTLELGDSALYLCASSWGDRATYGYTFGSGTRLTVV.